This T cell receptor beta chain was recorded in a study of CD8+ T cells in alopecia areata. The authors sorted CD4+ and CD8+ T cells from PBMCs. This clone is medium-sized within its sample. The germline gives CDR1 MRHNA, CDR2 SNTAGT. V lost 0 bases and J lost 4; bases outside the gene matches: 0. The CDR3 spans 15 residues. Extracted RNA was reverse transcribed into cDNA, the sequencing template. Produced via immunoSEQ multiplex PCR; TCRdb's table is partial and in-frame only. The sample contains about 180,000 clones, 50% to 70% of which appear only once. This clonotype originated in a human donor with alopecia areata. Here the sequenced sample was CD4+ T cells sorted from blood, taken at week 0. This sequence joins TRBV6-4 and TRBJ2-3; 11 bases are a match to TRBD2. In DNA, the CDR3 is TGTGCCAGCAGTGACTCTAGCGGGGGGGCAGATACGCAGTATTTT. Translating gives CASSDSSGGADTQYF.